Included here is one T cell receptor beta chain sequence, with context. The data derive from a study of T cells after yellow fever vaccination. TCR cDNA, made by 5'RACE template switching, carried an added universal primer site and UMIs. MiXCR, applied by TCRdb to the 5' RACE reads, yields one record per CDR3 protein. The data show some 350,000 distinct CDR3 sequences, more than 9% seen once. The length of the CDR3 is 11 residues. CDR1 is DFQATT, CDR2 SNEGSKA, per germline (reference sequence). Trimming took off 3 bases at V and 4 bases at J, with 7 bases between the two ends. This clonotype originated in a man younger than 35 who received the YFV17D yellow fever vaccine. The J gene is TRBJ2-7, the V gene TRBV20-1; D is undetermined. The specimen comprised PBMCs, sampled on the day of the first yellow fever vaccination. As DNA, the CDR3 is TGCAGTGCTAGCAATACTTACGAGCAGTACTTC. Its translation: CSASNTYEQYF.